One TCR beta chain is described in this entry. Its antigen is still unknown. The PCR made use of 60 Vbeta and 13 Jbeta primers. Sequencing was performed with immunoSEQ multiplex PCR; in TCRdb, only in-frame clones are kept and a portion is missing. The data show about 120,000 clones, with around three quarters seen just once and just over 2% held by the top ten. Looked up from germline, CDR1 is SGHDT and CDR2 is YYEEEE. The CDR3 contains 16 residues. V was clipped by 2 bases and J by 1 base; unmatched bases: 6. This entry belongs to a study of cytomegalovirus exposure and HLA in healthy donors. Whole-study findings and limits: Investigators reported over 150 TCR beta chains as tied to cytomegalovirus. There were some public TCRs occurring in many donors, but most TCR sequences were rare. Confirmation in vitro established that a few CMV-associated chains were specific for CMV antigens.

The receptor was isolated from a human donor in good health. Sequenced material: PBMCs. The chain carries TRBV5-6 and TRBJ1-5; 7 bases map to TRBD1. CDR3 bases: TGTGCCAGCAGCTTAGCACAGGGGCTAAGCAATCAGCCCCAGCATTTT. It translates to CASSLAQGLSNQPQHF.